Listed here are 28 T cell receptor beta chains from one sample, sequenced in a study of vaccination effects on CD4 cells after COVID-19. Their recognized antigens are unknown. CD4+ T cells were isolated after approximately 10 days of culture. All participants had two doses of either the BNT162b2 or mRNA-1273 vaccine. Only in-frame clones appear in the TCRdb table, and some are missing; sequencing was by immunoSEQ multiplex PCR. The repertoire consists of about 45,000 clones, with about three quarters occurring once and the leading ten covering roughly a tenth. Sequenced here: CD4+ T cells from PBMCs cultured without peptide, sampled after COVID-19 vaccination. These receptors were collected from a human donor who received a COVID-19 vaccine.

The V and J genes are TRBV5-1 and TRBJ2-2; D not resolved. Trimming removed 1 base at V and 2 bases at J, with 12 bases between. CDR1 is SGHRS, CDR2 YFSETQ, per germline. There are 16 residues in the CDR3. The CDR3 DNA sequence: TGCGCCAGCAGCTTGTCAGGCGGATCCAACACCGGGGAGCTGTTTTTT. It specifies CASSLSGGSNTGELFF.

This chain uses TRBV12-5 with TRBJ2-2; TRBD1 matches 9 bases. V lost 6 bases to trimming and J lost 4 bases; unmatched junction nucleotides: 3. The CDR3 consists of 14 residues. CDR1 LGHNT and CDR2 FRNRAP come from the germline V gene. The CDR3 reads CASGPTGGTGELFF. The CDR3 DNA reads TGTGCTAGTGGCCCGACAGGGGGCACCGGGGAGCTGTTTTTT.

This chain connects TRBV6-2 or TRBV6-3 to TRBJ2-2, with D possibly being TRBD1 (6 bases). Trimming pared 0 bases from V and 0 bases from J, leaving 11 bases between. The germline gives CDR1 MNHEY, CDR2 SVGEGT. The CDR3 extends over 17 amino acids. This CDR3 reads CASSYSAGDPNTGELFF. In DNA form, the CDR3 reads TGTGCCAGCAGTTACTCGGCAGGGGACCCGAACACCGGGGAGCTGTTTTTT.

This sequence joins TRBV27 and TRBJ2-3; 14 nucleotides agree with TRBD2. This CDR3 contains 18 residues. V was clipped by 7 bases and J by 1 base; unmatched bases: 10. Germline V gene data show CDR1 as MNHEY and CDR2 as SMNVEV (reference sequence). This CDR3 is CASTPQRLAGGGTDTQYF. The DNA of the CDR3 is TGTGCCAGCACACCCCAAAGACTAGCGGGAGGGGGCACAGATACGCAGTATTTT.

The V and J genes are TRBV2 and TRBJ2-7; possibly TRBD1 for D (5 bases). In germline, CDR1 is SNHLY, CDR2 FYNNEI. The CDR3 contains 12 residues. V was shortened by 6 bases and J by 6 bases, with 12 bases between the two germline ends. The CDR3 nucleotides read TGTGCCAGCAGCAAGGACATAGGCGAGCAGTACTTC. Amino acids: CASSKDIGEQYF.

The J gene is TRBJ1-3, the V gene TRBV6-5; no clear D. The germline V and J ends were trimmed by 2 bases and 0 bases, with 5 bases remaining between them. The CDR3 contains 14 residues. Germline-derived CDR1 and CDR2 are MNHEY and SVGAGI. The DNA for the CDR3 is TGTGCCAGCAGTTACGGGTTCTCTGGAAACACCATATATTTT. This encodes CASSYGFSGNTIYF.

This clone was picked up a small number of times. The V call is TRBV2, the J call TRBJ1-3; 7 nucleotides line up with TRBD1. The CDR3 spans 15 residues. The germline gives CDR1 SNHLY, CDR2 FYNNEI. V lost 2 bases and J lost 4; bases outside the gene matches: 5. CDR3 in DNA: TGTGCCAGCAGTGAACTGGCAGGGGGGGGAAACACCATATATTTT. Translation: CASSELAGGGNTIYF. Full variable domain (outside the CDR3, taken from reference TRBV2 and TRBJ1-3): EPEVTQTPSHQVTQMGQEVILRCVPISNHLYFYWYRQILGQKVEFLVSFYNNEISEKSEIFDDQFSVERPDGSNFTLKIRSTKLEDSAMYFCASSELAGGGNTIYFGEGSWLTVV.

V is TRBV5-1 and J is TRBJ2-1; D uncertain. The CDR3 length is 16 residues. The V end was cut by 1 base, the J end by 7 bases, with 18 bases between. Per the germline V gene, CDR1 is SGHRS and CDR2 is YFSETQ. The CDR3, as DNA: TGCGCCAGCAGCTTGTCTTCGGCTAGTCTGGGTAATGAGCAGTTCTTC. Its translation is CASSLSSASLGNEQFF.

V gene TRBV7-9 combines with J gene TRBJ2-5, with TRBD2 as a possible D gene (6 bases). The CDR3 loop spans 16 amino acids. Trimming removed 3 bases from V and 4 bases from J, with 18 bases in between. CDR1 SEHNR and CDR2 FQNEAQ come from the germline V gene (reference sequence). CDR3 in amino acids: CASSLQTLARGETQYF. The CDR3 bases are TGTGCCAGCAGCTTGCAAACTCTAGCGAGGGGAGAGACCCAGTACTTC.

The CDR3 DNA reads TGTGCCATCAGCGGACAGGACAATCAGCCCCAGCATTTT. Amino acid sequence: CAISGQDNQPQHF. This chain joins TRBV10-3 and TRBJ1-5; TRBD1 matches at 7 bases. Per the germline V gene, CDR1 is ENHRY and CDR2 is SYGVKD. J lost 3 bases, V lost 6 bases, and 2 bases had no gene match. The CDR3 spans 13 residues.

This clone is a singleton in its sample. The V and J genes are TRBV25-1 and TRBJ2-1; D is possibly TRBD2 (7 bases). The CDR3 extends over 14 amino acids. V was clipped by 6 bases and J by 3 bases, with 12 bases between them. Germline V lookup: CDR1 MGHDK, CDR2 SYGVNS. CDR3 region: CASRRGGDYNEQFF. In nucleotides, the CDR3 is TGTGCCAGCAGGCGAGGGGGGGACTACAATGAGCAGTTCTTC.

The V call is TRBV3-1 (or the pseudogene TRBV3-2), the J call TRBJ2-5, with 7 positions matching TRBD2. CDR1 and CDR2 (germline): LGHDT, YNNKEL (reference sequence). The CDR3 runs to 15 residues. The J segment lost 2 bases and the V segment lost 1 base, leaving 4 bases of the junction unmatched. CDR3 coding DNA: TGTGCCAGCAGCCAAGCTCAGCGGGGACAAGAGACCCAGTACTTC. Translated: CASSQAQRGQETQYF.

The chain recombines TRBV6-2 or TRBV6-3 with TRBJ2-5, with D unclear. Germline lookup yields CDR1 MNHEY and CDR2 SVGEGT. V shed 2 bases and J shed 4 bases, with 5 bases lying between them. This CDR3 spans 12 amino acids. CDR3 sequence: CASSYRTETQYF. The DNA for the CDR3 is TGTGCCAGCAGTTACCGGACAGAGACCCAGTACTTC.

The J gene is TRBJ2-3, the V gene TRBV12-5; D might be TRBD2 (5 bases). This CDR3 has 17 amino acids. Trimming left V 2 bases short and J 2 bases short, with 17 bases between. Looked up from germline, CDR1 is LGHNT and CDR2 is FRNRAP. The CDR3 protein is CASGLRPGSTYTDTQYF. For the CDR3, the DNA is TGTGCTAGTGGTTTGCGACCGGGATCGACTTACACAGATACGCAGTATTTT.

This clone turned up a few times. The chain uses TRBV5-4 and TRBJ1-2; D ambiguous. With 4 bases removed from V and 1 base from J, the gap between germline ends came to 14 bases. The CDR3 totals 15 residues. The germline CDR1 and CDR2 sequences are SGHNT and YYREEE (reference sequence). CDR3 loop: CASSPPPAVNYGYTF. The DNA of the CDR3 is TGTGCCAGCAGCCCCCCGCCGGCAGTTAACTATGGCTACACCTTC.

The CDR3 DNA reads as TGTGCCAGCAGCTTGGAGGGCTCCGATCAGCCCCAGCATTTT. Encoded protein: CASSLEGSDQPQHF. The chain employs TRBV5-8 and TRBJ1-5; D gene ambiguous. CDR1 is SGHTS, CDR2 YDEGEE, per germline. The V end was cut by 0 bases, the J end by 5 bases, with 9 bases between. This CDR3 contains 14 residues.

The J gene is TRBJ2-7, the V gene TRBV6-5, with D possibly being TRBD2 (7 bases). This CDR3 contains 14 residues. Trimming took off 5 bases at V and 7 bases at J, with 18 bases between the two ends. Germline V gene sequence: CDR1 MNHEY, CDR2 SVGAGI. CDR3 region: CASSPLRGAGEQYF. The CDR3 nucleotides are TGTGCCAGCAGTCCTTTACGGGGGGCGGGGGAGCAGTACTTC.

The table lists this clone with a count of one. This rearrangement joins TRBV24-1 to TRBJ2-4; D is undetermined. Germline V gene sequence: CDR1 KGHDR, CDR2 SFDVKD. Trimming left V 4 bases short and J 0 bases short, with 12 bases between. CDR3 length: 16 amino acids. The CDR3 sequence: CATSDSLLVAKNIQYF. As DNA, the CDR3 is TGTGCCACCAGTGACTCATTACTTGTAGCCAAAAACATTCAGTACTTC.

The table lists this clone with a count of one. The V call is TRBV5-1, the J call TRBJ1-2; 12 bases match TRBD1. CDR1 and CDR2 (germline): SGHRS, YFSETQ. V lost 3 bases and J lost 4; bases outside the gene matches: 7. This CDR3 is built from 16 residues. CDR3 loop: CASSSGQGAASYGYTF. CDR3 coding DNA: TGCGCCAGCAGCTCGGGACAGGGGGCCGCGAGCTATGGCTACACCTTC.

This chain joins TRBV7-8 and TRBJ2-5; 8 bases fit TRBD1. From germline, CDR1 is SGHVS and CDR2 FQNEAQ. The CDR3 covers 15 residues. The J segment lost 5 bases and the V segment lost 5 bases, leaving 10 bases of the junction unmatched. The CDR3 is CASSTRQGTAETQYF. DNA of the CDR3: TGTGCCAGCAGCACGCGACAGGGGACGGCGGAGACCCAGTACTTC.

The chain combines TRBV11-2 with TRBJ2-1, with unresolved D. This CDR3 region has 12 residues. V was clipped by 3 bases and J by 10 bases, with 10 bases between them. Germline V lookup: CDR1 SGHAT, CDR2 FQNNGV. The CDR3 DNA reads TGTGCCAGCAGCTTCCGTCGATACGAGCAGTTCTTC. As protein: CASSFRRYEQFF.

This clone was detected a few times. The chain links TRBV9 to TRBJ1-6; D may be TRBD1 (5 bases). CDR3 length: 15 amino acids. Trimming left V 4 bases short and J 6 bases short, with 14 bases between. Germline CDR1 and CDR2: SGDLS and YYNGEE. The CDR3 region is CASSMGTNINSPLHF. The CDR3 DNA sequence: TGTGCCAGCAGCATGGGGACTAACATTAATTCACCCCTCCACTTT.

The rearrangement uses TRBV5-1 and TRBJ2-5; a possible D gene is TRBD1 (5 bases). Germline loops: CDR1 SGHRS, CDR2 YFSETQ. CDR3 size: 16 residues. Trimming removed 4 bases at V and 5 bases at J, with 21 bases between. This CDR3 is CASSPNAGITSETQYF. DNA for the CDR3: TGCGCCAGCAGCCCGAACGCAGGGATTACCTCGGAGACCCAGTACTTC.

The rearrangement links TRBV6-5 to TRBJ2-1; D not certain. The CDR3 is made up of 16 amino acids. Germline-derived CDR1 and CDR2 are MNHEY and SVGAGI. Deletions cut 2 bases from V and 1 base from J, with 12 bases between. DNA for the CDR3: TGTGCCAGCAGTTACGGGCCTCCGGAGTCCTACAATGAGCAGTTCTTC. This gives the protein CASSYGPPESYNEQFF.

CDR3 in DNA: TGTGCCAGTAGCAACCACGGACAGGACTACGAGCAGTACTTC. This encodes CASSNHGQDYEQYF. V gene TRBV19 combines with J gene TRBJ2-7; 7 positions agree with TRBD1. The V segment lost 6 bases and the J segment 3 bases; nucleotides outside the gene matches: 8. Germline V gene lookup returns CDR1 LNHDA and CDR2 SQIVND (reference sequence). The CDR3 is made up of 14 amino acids.

In its sample, this clone was seen once. The genes are TRBV29-1 and TRBJ2-1; TRBD1 might be the D (6 bases). The CDR3 has 13 residues. V lost 2 bases, J lost 9 bases, and 14 bases lay in between. The germline V gene has CDR1 SQVTM and CDR2 ANQGSEA. The CDR3 bases are TGCAGCGTTGAAAGCTCCTGGGGGCCTGAGCAGTTCTTC. Its translation: CSVESSWGPEQFF.

The CDR3 region has the DNA TGCGCCAGCAGCATCCGGGACAGGGACGAGCAGTACTTC. This encodes CASSIRDRDEQYF. The V gene is TRBV5-1, the J gene TRBJ2-7; 9 bases are a match to TRBD1. V dropped 4 bases and J dropped 5; count of bases not matched to a gene: 4. The CDR3 is 13 residues long. Germline lookup yields CDR1 SGHRS and CDR2 YFSETQ. Full variable domain (remainder filled in from reference TRBV5-1 and TRBJ2-7): KAGVTQTPRYLIKTRGQQVTLSCSPISGHRSVSWYQQTPGQGLQFLFEYFSETQRNKGNFPGRFSGRQFSNSRSEMNVSTLELGDSALYLCASSIRDRDEQYFGPGTRLTVT.

The table lists this clone with a count of one. This rearrangement joins TRBV7-8 to TRBJ2-1, with 9 bases lining up with TRBD1. Germline CDR1 reads SGHVS; CDR2 reads FQNEAQ. The length of the CDR3 is 15 residues. After removal of 5 bases from V and 4 bases from J, the junction contained 6 bases not matched to a gene. The CDR3 DNA reads TGTGCCAGCAGCCGAGGGACAGGGTTATACAATGAGCAGTTCTTC. Its translation is CASSRGTGLYNEQFF. The whole variable domain, filled in from reference TRBV7-8 and TRBJ2-1, reads GAGVSQSPRYKVAKRGQDVALRCDPISGHVSLFWYQQALGQGPEFLTYFQNEAQLDKSGLPSDRFFAERPEGSVSTLKIQRTQQEDSAVYLCASSRGTGLYNEQFFGPGTRLTVL.